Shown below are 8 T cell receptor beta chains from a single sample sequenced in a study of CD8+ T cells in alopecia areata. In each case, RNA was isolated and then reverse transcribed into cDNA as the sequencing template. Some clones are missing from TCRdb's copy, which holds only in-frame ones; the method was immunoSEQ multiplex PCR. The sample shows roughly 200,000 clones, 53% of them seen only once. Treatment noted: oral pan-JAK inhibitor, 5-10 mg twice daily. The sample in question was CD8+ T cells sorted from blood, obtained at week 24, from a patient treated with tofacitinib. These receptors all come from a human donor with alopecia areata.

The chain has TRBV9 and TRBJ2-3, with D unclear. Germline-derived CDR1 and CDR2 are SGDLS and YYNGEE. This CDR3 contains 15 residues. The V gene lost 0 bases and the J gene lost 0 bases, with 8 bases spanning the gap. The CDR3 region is CASSVDGRSTDTQYF. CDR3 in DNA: TGTGCCAGCAGCGTAGATGGCAGAAGCACAGATACGCAGTATTTT.

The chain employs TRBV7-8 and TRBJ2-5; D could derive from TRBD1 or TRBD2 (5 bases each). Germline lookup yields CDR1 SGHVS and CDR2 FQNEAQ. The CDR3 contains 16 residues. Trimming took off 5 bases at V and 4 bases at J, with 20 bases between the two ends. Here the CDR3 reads CASSHWDPSRGETQYF. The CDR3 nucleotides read TGTGCCAGCAGCCACTGGGACCCTTCGAGGGGAGAGACCCAGTACTTC.

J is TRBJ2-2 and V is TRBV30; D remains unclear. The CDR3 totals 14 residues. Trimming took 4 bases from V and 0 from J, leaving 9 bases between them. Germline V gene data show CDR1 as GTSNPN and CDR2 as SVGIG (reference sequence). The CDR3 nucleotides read TGTGCCTGGAAGGACGGATCGAACACCGGGGAGCTGTTTTTT. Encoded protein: CAWKDGSNTGELFF.

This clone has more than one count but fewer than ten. DNA for the CDR3: TGCAGCGTCCCACAGGGAAACGAGCAGTACTTC. Amino acid sequence: CSVPQGNEQYF. This rearrangement joins TRBV29-1 to TRBJ2-7; tentatively, D is TRBD1 (6 bases). The CDR3 is 11 amino acids. Between the trimmed V and J ends, which lost 6 bases and 5 bases, there was a span of 11 bases. Germline V gene data show CDR1 as SQVTM and CDR2 as ANQGSEA.

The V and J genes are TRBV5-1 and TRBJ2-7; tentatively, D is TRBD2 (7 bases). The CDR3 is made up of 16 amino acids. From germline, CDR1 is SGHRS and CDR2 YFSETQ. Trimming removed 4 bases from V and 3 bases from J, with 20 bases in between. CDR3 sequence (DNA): TGCGCCAGCAGCCCCGGCGTGGGGGGGGCGAGCTACGAGCAGTACTTC. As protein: CASSPGVGGASYEQYF.

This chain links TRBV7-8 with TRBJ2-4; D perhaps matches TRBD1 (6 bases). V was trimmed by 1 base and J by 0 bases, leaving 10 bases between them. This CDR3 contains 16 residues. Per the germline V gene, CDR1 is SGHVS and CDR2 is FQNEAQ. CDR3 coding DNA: TGTGCCAGCAGCTTAGTGAGGGGGATAGCCAAAAACATTCAGTACTTC. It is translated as CASSLVRGIAKNIQYF.

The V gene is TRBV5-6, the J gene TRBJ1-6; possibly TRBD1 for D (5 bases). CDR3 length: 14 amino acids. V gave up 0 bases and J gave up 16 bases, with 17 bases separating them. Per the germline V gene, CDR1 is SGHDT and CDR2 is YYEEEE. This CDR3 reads CASSLGTYTFKLHF. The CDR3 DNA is TGTGCCAGCAGCTTGGGGACATATACCTTTAAACTCCACTTT.

DNA of the CDR3: TGTGCCAGCAGCGGGGCTATAGCGGGGACGAGCACAGATACGCAGTATTTT. It yields the protein CASSGAIAGTSTDTQYF. The chain carries TRBV2 and TRBJ2-3; 8 bases agree with TRBD2. V gave up 6 bases and J gave up 0 bases; unmatched junction bases: 11. Germline V lookup: CDR1 SNHLY, CDR2 FYNNEI. The CDR3 consists of 17 residues.